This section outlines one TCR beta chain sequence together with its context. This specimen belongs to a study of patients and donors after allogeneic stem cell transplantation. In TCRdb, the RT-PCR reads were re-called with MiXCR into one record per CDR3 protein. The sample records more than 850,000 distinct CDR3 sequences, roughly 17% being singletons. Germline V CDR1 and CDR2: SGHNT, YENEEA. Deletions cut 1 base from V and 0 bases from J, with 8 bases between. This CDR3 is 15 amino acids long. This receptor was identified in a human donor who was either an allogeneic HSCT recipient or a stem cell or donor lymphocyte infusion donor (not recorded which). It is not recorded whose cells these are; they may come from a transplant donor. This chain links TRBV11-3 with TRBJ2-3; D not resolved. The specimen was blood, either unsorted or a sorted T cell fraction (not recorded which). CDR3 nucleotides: TGTGCCAGCAGCTTAGTGCCAAGGAGCACAGATACGCAGTATTTT. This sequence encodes CASSLVPRSTDTQYF.